This TCR beta chain was obtained from a study of human T cells and chemical hapten exposure. Across the whole study: Small volume differences among pooled libraries mainly caused per-sample TCR yield variation.

Documented time point: healthy volunteer bleed at 6 weeks. The starting material, unfractionated whole blood, was used for total RNA extraction. The library tagged each cDNA molecule with unique molecular identifiers. In the source study's methods: Samples contained a median of roughly 99,000 TCRs, with a range of roughly 20,000 to 690,600. TCRdb redid the calling of the RACE reads with MiXCR, one entry per CDR3 protein. These V and J calls originate from TCRdb's pipeline instead of the authors' own analysis. Counted here are approximately 79,000 distinct CDR3 sequences, over 8.5% occurring once; the ten biggest clones make up around 1.6%. Study-level findings and limits: High-frequency TCRs, those above 1 in 1000, stayed the same after DPC sensitization.

The sample holds a few counts of this clonotype. The antigen is not known. The CDR3 is made up of 17 amino acids. CDR1 is SGHNT, CDR2 YYREEE, per germline (reference sequence). Trimming left V 1 base short and J 0 bases short, with 11 bases between. The receptor's source is a male donor in good health. Some clones in this sample may be carry-over from other donors' samples. The chain carries TRBV5-4 and TRBJ2-6, with D maybe TRBD1 (5 bases). Sample: whole blood. CDR3 amino acids: CASSLKGDYSGANVLTF. In DNA form, the CDR3 reads TGTGCCAGCAGCTTGAAAGGGGATTACTCTGGGGCCAACGTCCTGACTTTC.